The clone carrying this T cell receptor (beta chain) turned up a few times. The target antigen is unknown. Donors likely had unrecorded immune exposures despite being nominally healthy when sampled. The PCR contained 60 Vbeta and 13 Jbeta primers. Profiling relied on immunoSEQ multiplex PCR, and the TCRdb table lists in-frame clones only, not all of them. The sample has 90,000 to 100,000 clones; around two thirds are singletons. The sample belongs to a study of cytomegalovirus exposure and HLA in healthy donors. The study, taken as a whole, reports: The authors later found most CMV-associated TCR beta chains appeared HLA-restricted. Researchers reported in a later analysis that a missense DCLRE1C variant was tied to TCR beta V- and J-gene trimming.

The CDR3 spans 12 residues. The V and J ends lost 7 bases and 8 bases respectively, with 14 bases between them. Germline assignment: CDR1 MNHEY and CDR2 SVGAGI. This chain links TRBV6-5 with TRBJ1-2, with D unresolved. The receptor was derived from a male donor in good health and CMV-seronegative. The sequenced sample consisted of PBMCs. The CDR3 spells CASTSGVQGYTF. The CDR3 DNA sequence: TGTGCCAGCACCTCCGGGGTTCAAGGCTACACCTTC.